This TCR beta chain was sequenced during a study of blood T cell repertoires in COVID-19. Trimming took 0 bases from V and 4 from J, leaving 7 bases between them. Germline assignment: CDR1 SGDLS and CDR2 YYNGEE. The CDR3 sequence is 13 residues long. Original processing notes: Amplifying reference gene primers gave estimates of nucleated cell counts. Produced via immunoSEQ multiplex PCR; TCRdb's table is partial and in-frame only. V and J calls plus clone size are reproduced from that table; the DNA served to infer D and trimming. The data show 200,000 to 250,000 clones, with around 86% seen just once and over 2% held by the top ten. Donors were grouped by their self-reported clinical history.

The sequencing sample was made of PBMCs or T cells enriched from blood (not recorded which). The TCR sequence derives from a woman in her 50s who had recovered from COVID-19. V is TRBV9 and J is TRBJ2-5; D is perhaps TRBD2 (5 bases). The CDR3 nucleotides are TGTGCCAGCAGCGTAGCTACTAGAGAGACCCAGTACTTC. This gives the protein CASSVATRETQYF.